This T cell receptor (beta chain) was documented in a study of cytomegalovirus exposure and HLA in healthy donors. Study-level points and caveats: Cytomegalovirus association was listed for around 170 TCR beta chains. Usually a TCR sequence was rare, but some public TCRs were found in many donors.

From germline, CDR1 is SGHTA and CDR2 FQGNSA. The CDR3 covers 15 residues. The V and J ends lost 5 bases and 1 base, in that order; junction bases with no gene match: 7. Sequencing used immunoSEQ multiplex PCR; TCRdb keeps in-frame clones, though not all of them. Of 200,000 to 250,000 clones detected, around nine tenths appear once; the ten largest clones hold 2.6%. This clone was picked up a small number of times. Antigen specificity is unknown. The rearrangement links TRBV7-2 to TRBJ2-5, with TRBD1 matching over 7 bases. The sample consisted of PBMCs. This receptor was obtained from a man aged 18 to 29 in good health and CMV-seronegative. In DNA form, the CDR3 reads TGTGCCAGCAGCGAACCAGACAGGGTCCAAGAGACCCAGTACTTC. This translates into CASSEPDRVQETQYF.